These 17 T cell receptor beta chains originate from one sample sequenced in a study of response to subunit inactivated influenza vaccine. From the RT-PCR reads, TCRdb called clonotypes with MiXCR, one entry per CDR3 protein. The sample has roughly 650,000 distinct CDR3 sequences, 15% to 18% seen once. Sequenced material: PBMCs from blood, taken roughly 12 days after vaccination. The origin of the receptors is a man aged 50 to 59 who received an inactivated influenza vaccine.

This sequence joins TRBV20-1 and TRBJ2-5, with 16 bases aligning to TRBD2. The ends lost 7 bases at V and 0 bases at J; junction bases unmatched: 5. CDR3 length equals 16 residues. Germline values: CDR1 DFQATT, CDR2 SNEGSKA (reference sequence). Here the CDR3 reads CSGQGTSGRDQETQYF. CDR3 in DNA: TGCAGTGGGCAAGGGACTAGCGGGAGGGACCAAGAGACCCAGTACTTC.

Many counts were recorded for this clonotype. The chain has TRBV10-3 and TRBJ2-2; D uncertain. This CDR3 is built from 14 residues. Germline values: CDR1 ENHRY, CDR2 SYGVKD. V lost 2 bases and J 3 bases, leaving 7 bases between the germline ends. CDR3 loop: CAISEKADTGELFF. As DNA, the CDR3 is TGTGCCATCAGTGAGAAGGCCGACACCGGGGAGCTGTTTTTT.

V and J are TRBV6-5 and TRBJ2-1; the match to TRBD1 covers 9 bases. CDR3 length: 15 amino acids. The germline gives CDR1 MNHEY, CDR2 SVGAGI. Trimming took 4 bases from V and 6 from J; bases not matched to a gene: 7. The CDR3 region is CASSSGQGGRNEQFF. CDR3 DNA: TGTGCCAGCAGTTCGGGACAGGGTGGGCGCAATGAGCAGTTCTTC.

The chain employs TRBV5-1 and TRBJ2-3; 8 positions agree with TRBD2. CDR1 and CDR2 from the germline V gene are SGHRS and YFSETQ. This CDR3 has 15 amino acids. V shed 2 bases, J shed 9 bases, and the junction held 11 bases outside the gene matches. CDR3 loop: CASSFVSGGSPTQYF. CDR3 DNA: TGCGCCAGCAGCTTCGTAAGCGGGGGTTCTCCAACGCAGTATTTT.

This chain uses TRBV5-6 with TRBJ2-7; TRBD1 agrees at 7 bases. After removal of 4 bases from V and 5 bases from J, the junction contained 15 bases not matched to a gene. CDR1 and CDR2 (germline): SGHDT, YYEEEE. The CDR3 length is 16 residues. The CDR3 loop reads CASSNIASGGFDEQYF. In nucleotides, the CDR3 is TGTGCCAGCAGCAACATCGCGTCAGGGGGATTCGACGAGCAGTACTTC.

The chain recombines TRBV28 with TRBJ1-5, with TRBD1 matching 9 bases. V dropped 4 bases and J dropped 0; count of bases not matched to a gene: 10. CDR3 length: 18 residues. CDR1 is MDHEN and CDR2 is SYDVKM in the germline V gene. The CDR3 reads CASSSLPDRGYSNQPQHF. CDR3 sequence (DNA): TGTGCCAGCAGTTCCCTACCGGACAGGGGCTATAGCAATCAGCCCCAGCATTTT.

The chain recombines TRBV6-1 with TRBJ1-5, with 8 bases fitting TRBD1. Germline values: CDR1 MNHNS, CDR2 SASEGT. With 6 bases clipped from V and 3 bases from J, the junction kept 7 bases outside the gene matches. CDR3 length: 15 residues. The CDR3 loop is CASREDRADNQPQHF. For the CDR3, the DNA is TGTGCCAGCAGAGAGGACAGGGCGGACAATCAGCCCCAGCATTTT.

The V gene is TRBV11-2, the J gene TRBJ1-2, with 8 bases that match TRBD1. This CDR3 comprises 16 residues. Germline loops: CDR1 SGHAT, CDR2 FQNNGV. Trimming took 5 bases from V and 2 from J; bases not matched to a gene: 10. In nucleotides, the CDR3 is TGTGCCAGCAGCCCCGGACAGGGCTCTACCAACTATGGCTACACCTTC. Protein product: CASSPGQGSTNYGYTF.

This clonotype came up once. V usage is TRBV6-2 or TRBV6-3 and J usage is TRBJ2-1; 11 bases line up with TRBD2. CDR1 is MNHEY and CDR2 is SVGEGT in the germline V gene. V lost 6 bases, J lost 6 bases, and 7 bases stayed unmatched. This CDR3 is 15 amino acids long. The CDR3 DNA reads TGTGCCAGCAGCCCGATAGCGGGGGGGCCCAATGAGCAGTTCTTC. It specifies CASSPIAGGPNEQFF.

The chain joins TRBV5-1 to TRBJ2-7; 10 bases match TRBD2. Germline CDR1 is SGHRS and CDR2 is YFSETQ. The CDR3 has 16 amino acids. V gave up 0 bases and J gave up 6 bases; unmatched junction bases: 9. CDR3 protein: CASSLADLAGVREQYF. The CDR3, as DNA: TGCGCCAGCAGCTTGGCCGATCTAGCGGGAGTTCGCGAGCAGTACTTC.

The chain employs TRBV20-1 and TRBJ2-7, with D possibly being TRBD1 or TRBD2 (6 bases each). V was shortened by 0 bases and J by 3 bases, with 12 bases between the two germline ends. The germline V gene has CDR1 DFQATT and CDR2 SNEGSKA (reference sequence). The CDR3 totals 14 residues. The DNA of the CDR3 is TGCAGTGCTAGAGATTTCGGGGGCCGCTACGAGCAGTACTTC. Its translation is CSARDFGGRYEQYF.

This chain joins TRBV7-9 and TRBJ2-7; no clear D. CDR1 and CDR2 from the germline V gene are SEHNR and FQNEAQ (reference sequence). The CDR3 is made up of 13 amino acids. Trimming removed 3 bases from V and 0 bases from J, with 6 bases in between. CDR3 sequence (DNA): TGTGCCAGCAGCTTCCAAAACTCCTACGAGCAGTACTTC. Its protein product is CASSFQNSYEQYF.

This clonotype appeared many times. V gene TRBV4-1 combines with J gene TRBJ2-1; possibly TRBD2 for D (5 bases). From germline, CDR1 is MGHRA and CDR2 YSYEKL. Trimming stripped 0 bases from V and 4 bases from J, with 10 bases between. This CDR3 has 15 residues. The CDR3 is CASSQDPRGYNEQFF. The CDR3 nucleotides are TGCGCCAGCAGCCAAGATCCCCGGGGATACAATGAGCAGTTCTTC.

This clonotype was found a few times. The chain combines TRBV20-1 with TRBJ2-7, with 7 bases that match TRBD2. The CDR3 loop spans 12 amino acids. The V segment lost 1 base and the J segment 5 bases; nucleotides outside the gene matches: 2. Germline CDR1 and CDR2: DFQATT and SNEGSKA (reference sequence). The CDR3 DNA follows: TGCAGTGCTAGAGGGGAGGGCCACGAGCAGTACTTC. Translated: CSARGEGHEQYF.

This clonotype showed up just a few times. The CDR3: CASSPLGPATGELFF. The CDR3 DNA reads TGTGCCAGCTCACCATTGGGACCCGCCACCGGGGAGCTGTTTTTT. The chain combines TRBV18 with TRBJ2-2; D tentatively fits TRBD1 or TRBD2 (5 bases each). The CDR3 has 15 amino acids. Germline V lookup: CDR1 KGHSH, CDR2 LQKENI. V lost 2 bases and J 4 bases, leaving 11 bases between the germline ends.

A few counts support this clonotype. This CDR3 is CASSRNSNEKLFF. The DNA for the CDR3 is TGTGCCAGCAGTCGGAACAGTAATGAAAAACTGTTTTTT. This chain connects TRBV6-1 to TRBJ1-4; D ambiguous. The V gene lost 5 bases and the J gene lost 4 bases, with 8 bases spanning the gap. The CDR3 loop spans 13 amino acids. CDR1 and CDR2 from the germline V gene are MNHNS and SASEGT.

The table lists this clonotype with a few counts. The chain joins TRBV3-1 to TRBJ2-1; the match to TRBD2 covers 9 bases. The V and J ends lost 4 bases and 9 bases, in that order; junction bases with no gene match: 10. The CDR3 totals 15 residues. CDR1 LGHDT and CDR2 YNNKEL come from the germline V gene (reference sequence). The CDR3, as DNA: TGTGCCAGCAGCCTTCGGGGGACTAGCCGACCTGAGCAGTTCTTC. Residues: CASSLRGTSRPEQFF.